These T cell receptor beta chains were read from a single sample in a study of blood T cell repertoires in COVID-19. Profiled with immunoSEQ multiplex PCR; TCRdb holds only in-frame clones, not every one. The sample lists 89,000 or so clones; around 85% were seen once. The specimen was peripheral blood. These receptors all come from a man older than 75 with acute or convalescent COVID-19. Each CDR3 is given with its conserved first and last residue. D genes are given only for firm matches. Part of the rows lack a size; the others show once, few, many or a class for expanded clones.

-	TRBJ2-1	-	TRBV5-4	CASSLAGGRPYNEQFF	TGTGCCAGCAGCTTGGCCGGGGGTAGACCCTACAATGAGCAGTTCTTC
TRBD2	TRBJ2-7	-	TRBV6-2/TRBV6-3	CASSYSSGGYEQYF	TGTGCCAGCAGTTACTCGTCGGGAGGATACGAGCAGTACTTC
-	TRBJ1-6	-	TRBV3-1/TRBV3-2	CASSQGTSDSPLHF	TGTGCCAGCAGCCAAGGTACATCCGATTCACCCCTCCACTTT
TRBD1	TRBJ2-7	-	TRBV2	CAISRDSKSYEQYF	TGTGCCATCTCCCGGGACAGCAAATCCTACGAGCAGTACTTC
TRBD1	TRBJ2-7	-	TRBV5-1	CASSTGQGAYEQYF	TGCGCCAGCAGCACCGGACAGGGAGCCTACGAGCAGTACTTC
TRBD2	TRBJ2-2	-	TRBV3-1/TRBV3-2	CASSQVLLAGTANTGELFF	TGTGCCAGCAGCCAGGTCTTGCTAGCGGGAACCGCGAACACCGGGGAGCTGTTTTTT
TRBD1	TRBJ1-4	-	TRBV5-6	CASSLRGHLIEKLFF	TGTGCCAGCAGCCTCAGGGGGCATCTCATTGAAAAACTGTTTTTT
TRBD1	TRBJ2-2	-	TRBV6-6	CASSYGTGGPGELFF	TGTGCCAGCAGTTACGGGACAGGGGGCCCCGGGGAGCTGTTTTTT
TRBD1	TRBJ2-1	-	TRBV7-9	CASSLDRDIDEQFF	TGTGCCAGCAGTTTGGACAGGGATATCGATGAGCAGTTCTTC
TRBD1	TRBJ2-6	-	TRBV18	CASSLAGTGVAGANVLTF	TGTGCCAGCTCACTGGCCGGGACAGGGGTAGCTGGGGCCAACGTCCTGACTTTC
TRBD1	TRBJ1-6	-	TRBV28	CASRQGAINSPLHF	TGTGCCAGCAGGCAGGGGGCGATTAATTCACCCCTCCACTTT
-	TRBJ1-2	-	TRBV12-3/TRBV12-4	CASAAGVYGYTF	TGTGCCAGCGCGGCCGGCGTCTATGGCTACACCTTC
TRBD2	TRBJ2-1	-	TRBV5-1	CASSLGLADYNEQFF	TGCGCCAGCAGCTTGGGACTAGCGGACTACAATGAGCAGTTCTTC
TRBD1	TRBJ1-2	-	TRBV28	CANPDRGRDGYTF	TGTGCCAACCCGGACAGGGGGCGCGATGGCTACACCTTC
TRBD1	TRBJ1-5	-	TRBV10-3	CAIQTGDRHQPQHF	TGTGCCATCCAGACAGGGGACCGCCATCAGCCCCAGCATTTT
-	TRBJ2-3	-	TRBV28	CASSNRPNTQYF	TGTGCCAGCAGCAACAGGCCAAATACGCAGTATTTT
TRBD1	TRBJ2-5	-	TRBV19	CASRRTGARETQYF	TGTGCCAGTAGGAGGACAGGGGCTCGGGAGACCCAGTACTTC
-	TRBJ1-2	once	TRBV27	CASSSREGRTYGYTF	TGTGCCAGCAGTTCCCGGGAGGGTCGTACCTATGGCTACACCTTC
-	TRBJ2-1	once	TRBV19	CASSLYPPGQAYNEQFF	TGTGCCAGTAGTCTATACCCACCGGGACAAGCCTACAATGAGCAGTTCTTC
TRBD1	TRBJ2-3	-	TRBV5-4	CASSLQGRTDTQYF	TGTGCCAGCAGCTTACAGGGGCGCACAGATACGCAGTATTTT
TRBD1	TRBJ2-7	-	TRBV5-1	CASSLRQGAYEQYF	TGCGCCAGCAGCTTGAGGCAGGGGGCCTACGAGCAGTACTTC
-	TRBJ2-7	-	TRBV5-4	CASSPSSTSFYEQYF	TGTGCCAGCAGCCCATCCTCGACTAGTTTCTACGAGCAGTACTTC
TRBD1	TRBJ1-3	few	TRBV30	CAWSVNTGVVSGNTIYF	TGTGCCTGGAGTGTAAATACAGGGGTAGTCTCTGGAAACACCATATATTTT
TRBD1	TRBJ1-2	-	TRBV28	CASRTGTGLPYGYTF	TGTGCCAGCAGAACCGGGACAGGACTTCCCTATGGCTACACCTTC
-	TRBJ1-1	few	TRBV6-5	CASRPGRPEAFF	TGTGCCAGCAGACCCGGGAGGCCTGAAGCTTTCTTT
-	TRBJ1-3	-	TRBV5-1	CASGLGTGSGNTIYF	TGCGCCAGCGGACTGGGGACTGGTTCTGGAAACACCATATATTTT
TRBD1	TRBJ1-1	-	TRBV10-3	CAIRTGDTEAFF	TGTGCCATCAGGACAGGGGACACTGAAGCTTTCTTT
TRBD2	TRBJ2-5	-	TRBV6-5	CASSSGRTETQYF	TGTGCCAGCAGTAGCGGGAGGACGGAGACCCAGTACTTC
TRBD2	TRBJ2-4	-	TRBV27	CASSLRGTSGVLAKNIQYF	TGTGCCAGCAGTTTGAGGGGGACTAGCGGAGTTCTAGCCAAAAACATTCAGTACTTC
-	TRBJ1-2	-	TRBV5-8	CASITLSFSGGYTF	TGTGCCAGCATTACTTTAAGCTTCTCAGGGGGCTACACCTTC
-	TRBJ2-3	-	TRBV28	CASRTTGDTDTQYF	TGTGCCAGCAGAACGACAGGAGACACAGATACGCAGTATTTT
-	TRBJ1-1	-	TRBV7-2	CASSLEVVGVGTEAFF	TGTGCCAGCAGCTTAGAGGTAGTAGGGGTCGGCACTGAAGCTTTCTTT
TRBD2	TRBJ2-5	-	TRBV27	CASSLSGMGGRQETQYF	TGTGCCAGCAGTTTATCCGGAATGGGAGGGAGGCAAGAGACCCAGTACTTC
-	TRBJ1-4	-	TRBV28	CASSFLESRGEKLFF	TGTGCCAGCAGTTTCTTGGAAAGTAGGGGGGAAAAACTGTTTTTT
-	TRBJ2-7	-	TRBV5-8	CASSLSRNSYEQYF	TGTGCCAGCAGCTTGAGCAGGAACTCCTACGAGCAGTACTTC
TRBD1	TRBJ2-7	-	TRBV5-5	CASSLGPRTGGIYEQYF	TGTGCCAGCAGCTTGGGCCCTCGGACAGGGGGAATCTACGAGCAGTACTTC
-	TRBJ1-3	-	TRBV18	CASSPGAGNTIYF	TGTGCCAGCTCACCAGGAGCTGGAAACACCATATATTTT
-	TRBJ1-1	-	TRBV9	CASSVAQGQMNTEAFF	TGTGCCAGCAGCGTAGCTCAGGGACAAATGAACACTGAAGCTTTCTTT
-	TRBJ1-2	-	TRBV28	CASSSPGIANYGYTF	TGTGCCAGCAGTTCCCCGGGGATAGCTAACTATGGCTACACCTTC
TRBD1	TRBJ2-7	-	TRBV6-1	CASSERQGAYEQYF	TGTGCCAGCAGTGAAAGACAGGGGGCCTACGAGCAGTACTTC
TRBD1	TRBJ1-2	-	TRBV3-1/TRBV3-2	CASSQWRQGALGYTF	TGTGCCAGCAGCCAATGGAGACAGGGGGCGCTTGGCTACACCTTC
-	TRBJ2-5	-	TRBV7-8	CASSLATTLQETQYF	TGTGCCAGCAGCTTAGCGACTACCCTCCAAGAGACCCAGTACTTC
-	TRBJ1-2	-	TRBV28	CASSRTGKALDYGYTF	TGTGCCAGCAGTCGAACCGGGAAAGCTCTTGACTATGGCTACACCTTC
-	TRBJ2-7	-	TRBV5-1	CASSILARSYEQYF	TGCGCCAGCAGCATCCTAGCTAGGTCCTACGAGCAGTACTTC
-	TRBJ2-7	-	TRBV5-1	CASSLSQNYEQYF	TGCGCCAGCAGCTTATCACAGAACTACGAGCAGTACTTC
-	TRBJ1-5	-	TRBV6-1	CASSWGQGSNQPQHF	TGTGCCAGCAGTTGGGGCCAAGGTAGCAATCAGCCCCAGCATTTT
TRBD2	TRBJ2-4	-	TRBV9	CASSVEGTSSYIQYF	TGTGCCAGCAGCGTAGAAGGGACTAGCAGCTACATTCAGTACTTC
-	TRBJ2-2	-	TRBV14	CASSQQGHSTGELFF	TGTGCCAGCAGCCAACAGGGACACTCGACCGGGGAGCTGTTTTTT
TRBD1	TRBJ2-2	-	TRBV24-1	CATSDFIRDRDDTGELFF	TGTGCCACCAGTGATTTTATCCGGGACAGGGATGACACCGGGGAGCTGTTTTTT
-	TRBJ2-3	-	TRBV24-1	CATSDGRVLTTDTQYF	TGTGCCACCAGTGATGGCCGGGTCCTAACCACAGATACGCAGTATTTT
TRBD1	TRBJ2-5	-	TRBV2	CASRTGTGSQETQYF	TGTGCCAGCAGAACCGGGACAGGTTCCCAAGAGACCCAGTACTTC
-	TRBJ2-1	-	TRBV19	CASREGLTDNEQFF	TGTGCCAGTAGAGAAGGACTCACCGACAATGAGCAGTTCTTC
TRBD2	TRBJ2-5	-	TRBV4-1	CASSQDSSGSFGETQYF	TGCGCCAGCAGCCAAGATTCTAGCGGGAGTTTCGGAGAGACCCAGTACTTC